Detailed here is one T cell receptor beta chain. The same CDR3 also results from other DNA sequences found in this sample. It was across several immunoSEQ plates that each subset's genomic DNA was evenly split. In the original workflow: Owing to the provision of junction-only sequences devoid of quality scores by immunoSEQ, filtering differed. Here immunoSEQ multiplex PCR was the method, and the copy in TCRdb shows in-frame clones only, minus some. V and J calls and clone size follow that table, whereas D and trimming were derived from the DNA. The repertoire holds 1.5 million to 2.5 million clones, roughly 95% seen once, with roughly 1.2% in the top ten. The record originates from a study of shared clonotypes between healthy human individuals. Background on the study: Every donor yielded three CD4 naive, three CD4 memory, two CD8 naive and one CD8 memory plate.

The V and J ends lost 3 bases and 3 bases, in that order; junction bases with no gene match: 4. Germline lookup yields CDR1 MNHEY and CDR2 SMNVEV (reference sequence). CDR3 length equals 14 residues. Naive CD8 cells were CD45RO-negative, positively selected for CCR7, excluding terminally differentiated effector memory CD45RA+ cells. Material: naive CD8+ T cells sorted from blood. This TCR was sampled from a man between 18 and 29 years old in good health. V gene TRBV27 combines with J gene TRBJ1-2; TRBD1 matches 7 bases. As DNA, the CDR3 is TGTGCCAGCAGTTTTGCAGGGGGATACTATGGCTACACCTTC. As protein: CASSFAGGYYGYTF.